The sequence of this T cell receptor (beta chain) was determined in a study of Graves' ophthalmopathy and Graves' hyperthyroidism. Study overall: The study drew peripheral blood at initial diagnosis, before any treatment. Notes on the study in general: The authors also found most expanded thyroid clonotypes above 0.001 frequency in blood. The model predicted ophthalmopathy progression with about 71% sensitivity and 72% to 85% specificity.

PBMCs originated in about 9.8 ml of fresh peripheral blood. V gave up 5 bases and J gave up 8 bases, with 13 bases separating them. There are 14 residues in the CDR3. CDR1 and CDR2 (germline): SGHTA, FQGNSA. As regards this clonotype: Its antigen remains unidentified. A much bigger clone sits one base away, suggesting this may be a read error. The CDR3 does not close with the conserved phenylalanine or tryptophan, likely indicating a read error.

Amplified TCR beta CDR3 regions were obtained using RNA transcripts as template. First-round RT-PCR relied on HTBI primers, and a second-round multiplex PCR came next. In TCRdb, the multiplex PCR reads were re-called with MiXCR into one record per CDR3 protein. In the table there are about 740,000 distinct CDR3 sequences, roughly 41% of which are singletons. The sequenced sample was peripheral blood. The sequence was collected from an adult man with Graves' ophthalmopathy. The J gene is TRBJ1-6, the V gene TRBV7-2; the D is unclear. CDR3 amino acids: CASSPHGLYSPLHS. Written as DNA, the CDR3 is TGTGCCAGCAGCCCCCACGGACTGTATTCACCCCTCCACTCT.